The 12 T cell receptor beta chains reported below all come from one sample, sequenced in a study of blood T cell repertoires in COVID-19. The protocol was immunoSEQ multiplex PCR, while the TCRdb copy is restricted to in-frame clones and leaves out a portion. The sample consists of around 300,000 clones, 89% of them appearing once. Sequenced material: PBMCs or T cells enriched from blood (not recorded which). These receptors were taken from an older woman who had recovered from COVID-19.

This clone occurred once. V and J are TRBV10-3 and TRBJ1-1; the match to TRBD1 covers 10 bases. The ends lost 11 bases at V and 4 bases at J; junction bases unmatched: 7. In germline, CDR1 is ENHRY, CDR2 SYGVKD. The CDR3 spans 13 residues. CDR3: CALRQGATTEAFF. The CDR3 DNA reads as TGTGCCCTGCGACAGGGGGCAACCACTGAAGCTTTCTTT.

V gene TRBV3-1 (or the pseudogene TRBV3-2) combines with J gene TRBJ1-3, with a tentative D call TRBD1 (5 bases). The CDR3 runs 16 residues. V shed 3 bases and J shed 1 base, with 13 bases lying between them. Germline CDR1 is LGHDT and CDR2 is YNNKEL (reference sequence). The CDR3 protein is CASSHLQVFSGNTIYF. The CDR3 DNA is TGTGCCAGCAGCCATCTACAGGTTTTTTCTGGAAACACCATATATTTT.

V gene TRBV19 combines with J gene TRBJ2-2, with 7 bases identical to TRBD1. Germline CDR1 LNHDA, CDR2 SQIVND (reference sequence). The CDR3 runs 14 residues. Germline trimming cut 3 bases from V and 8 bases from J; bases unmatched to any gene: 6. The CDR3 nucleotides are TGTGCCAGTAGTATTGACAGGGTTAGGGGGGAGCTGTTTTTT. Amino acids: CASSIDRVRGELFF.

This rearrangement joins TRBV6-4 to TRBJ2-2; maybe TRBD2 (5 bases). V lost 5 bases, J lost 7 bases, and 11 bases lay in between. Germline V gene lookup returns CDR1 MRHNA and CDR2 SNTAGT. CDR3 length equals 13 residues. The chain's CDR3 is CASSPEGSGELFF. The CDR3 coding sequence is TGTGCCAGCAGTCCCGAGGGTAGCGGGGAGCTGTTTTTT.

This clone was seen a single time. The V gene is TRBV6-1, the J gene TRBJ1-5; D perhaps matches TRBD1 (5 bases). This CDR3 is 14 amino acids long. CDR1 is MNHNS and CDR2 is SASEGT in the germline V gene. V shed 2 bases and J shed 9 bases, with 14 bases lying between them. CDR3 sequence: CASSEMDNWGPQHF. Written as DNA, the CDR3 is TGTGCCAGCAGTGAAATGGACAACTGGGGGCCCCAGCATTTT.

The V call is TRBV28, the J call TRBJ1-6; D call uncertain. V was trimmed by 7 bases and J by 3 bases, leaving 13 bases between them. The CDR3 covers 15 residues. Germline assignment: CDR1 MDHEN and CDR2 SYDVKM. The CDR3, as DNA: TGTGCCAGCACCGTTAGTGGTAACTATAATTCACCCCTCCACTTT. Amino acids: CASTVSGNYNSPLHF.

In its sample, this clone was seen once. The chain has TRBV28 and TRBJ2-2; 9 bases agree with TRBD2. The ends lost 4 bases at V and 7 bases at J; junction bases unmatched: 7. CDR1 and CDR2 (germline): MDHEN, SYDVKM. The CDR3 sequence is 15 residues long. Here the CDR3 DNA reads TGTGCCAGCAGTTCAATACCTAGCGGGGTCGGGGAGCTGTTTTTT. Its translation is CASSSIPSGVGELFF.

This chain links TRBV7-3 with TRBJ2-3, with D possibly TRBD2 on 6 matching bases. The CDR3 length is 14 residues. Trimming shortened V by 5 bases and J by 5 bases, and 14 bases separated the two germline ends. Germline V CDR1 and CDR2: SGHTA, FQGTGA. The CDR3 DNA reads TGTGCCAGCAGCAGAATGGCGGGGATAGATACGCAGTATTTT. This sequence encodes CASSRMAGIDTQYF.

The CDR3, as DNA: TGCGCCAGCAGCCAAACCCGGTCTCGAGAGGCAGATACGCAGTATTTT. It encodes CASSQTRSREADTQYF. The rearrangement links TRBV4-1 to TRBJ2-3; D call uncertain. V lost 2 bases to trimming and J lost 4 bases, with 16 bases between them. Germline-derived CDR1 and CDR2 are MGHRA and YSYEKL. This CDR3 contains 16 residues.

The chain joins TRBV7-9 to TRBJ2-5; 11 positions agree with TRBD2. The V and J ends lost 5 bases and 5 bases, in that order; junction bases with no gene match: 13. CDR3 length: 17 amino acids. Germline-derived CDR1 and CDR2 are SEHNR and FQNEAQ (reference sequence). The CDR3 DNA reads as TGTGCCAGCAGCACGAATATCCTAGCGGGAGGTGTGGAGACCCAGTACTTC. It yields the protein CASSTNILAGGVETQYF.

The J gene is TRBJ1-5, the V gene TRBV7-8, with D possibly TRBD1 on 5 matching bases. Trimming pared 0 bases from V and 3 bases from J, leaving 9 bases between. This CDR3 contains 15 residues. Germline V CDR1 and CDR2: SGHVS, FQNEAQ. The CDR3 DNA sequence: TGTGCCAGCAGCTTAGCCGCGACAGTCAATCAGCCCCAGCATTTT. Translation gives CASSLAATVNQPQHF.

This clone was recorded a few times. This chain uses TRBV27 with TRBJ2-1; TRBD1 matches at 11 bases. Unmatched junction bases numbered 8, after V lost 3 bases and J lost 7 bases. The germline gives CDR1 MNHEY, CDR2 SMNVEV (reference sequence). This CDR3 is built from 16 residues. As DNA, the CDR3 is TGTGCCAGCAGTTTCCTCCGGACAGGGGGCGTAAATGAGCAGTTCTTC. This encodes CASSFLRTGGVNEQFF.